The clone carrying this T cell receptor (beta chain) was recorded only once. This specimen comes from a study of cytomegalovirus exposure and HLA in healthy donors. The study ran its PCR with 60 Vbeta and 13 Jbeta primers. TCRdb's table, derived via immunoSEQ multiplex PCR, lists solely in-frame clones and lacks some. The data hold 150,000 to 200,000 clones, with around three quarters observed a single time. Each of the donors was a healthy bone marrow donor. The sequencing sample was made of PBMCs. The sequence came from a woman aged 40 to 50 in good health and CMV-seronegative.

The CDR3 region is CASSLDQNYGYTF. The CDR3 DNA follows: TGTGCCAGCAGCTTAGACCAGAACTATGGCTACACCTTC. The chain employs TRBV7-2 and TRBJ1-2, with D uncertain. Germline CDR1 SGHTA, CDR2 FQGNSA. V lost 1 base and J 2 bases, leaving 5 bases between the germline ends. The CDR3 spans 13 residues.